A selection of T cell receptor beta chains follows, all from one sample in a study of neoadjuvant anti-PD-1 for oral cavity cancer. Profiling relied on immunoSEQ multiplex PCR, and the TCRdb table lists in-frame clones only, not all of them. The table includes approximately 8,000 clones, nearly 55% detected once. The material sequenced was tumor tissue, taken before nivolumab (anti-PD-1) treatment. The receptors here all came from a person aged 35-79 years with oral cavity squamous cell carcinoma. The CDR3 runs from the conserved cysteine through the conserved F or W. D genes are given only for firm matches. Some rows mark clone size as missing; the rest say once, few, many or name a class of expanded clone.

>once|.|TRBJ2-2|TRBV11-2|14
TGTGCCAGCAGCAGGGAGTCGAGGGCCGGGGAGCTGTTTTTT
CASSRESRAGELFF
>few|.|TRBJ2-5|TRBV18|14
TGTGCCAGCTCACCACCTACAGGGTGGGAGACCCAGTACTTC
CASSPPTGWETQYF
>.|.|TRBJ1-1|TRBV7-2|13
TGTGCCAGCAGCCTCCGGGCCAACACTGAAGCTTTCTTT
CASSLRANTEAFF
>.|.|TRBJ2-2|TRBV7-3|14
TGTGCCAGCAGTCCCCAGGGAGGCACCGGGGAGCTGTTTTTT
CASSPQGGTGELFF
>few|.|TRBJ2-2|TRBV10-3|12
TGTGCCATCAGACAGACCACCGGGGAGCTGTTTTTT
CAIRQTTGELFF
>.|.|TRBJ2-3|TRBV21-1|19
TGTGCCAGCACCCCAATGAGACTAGCGGGCGACAGTGGGACAGATACGCAGTATTTT
CASTPMRLAGDSGTDTQYF
>.|.|TRBJ1-5|TRBV27|14
TGTGCCAGCAGTTCCTCAGTCCGGAATCAGCCCCAGCATTTT
CASSSSVRNQPQHF
>few|.|TRBJ1-1|TRBV6-1|9
TGTGCCAGCAGGAAGGAAGCTTTCTTT
CASRKEAFF
>.|.|TRBJ1-5|TRBV30|14
TGTGCCTGGAGTCCGGGGCAGGGCAATCAGCCCCAGCATTTT
CAWSPGQGNQPQHF
>.|TRBD2|TRBJ2-7|TRBV6-1|15
TGTGCCAGCATACAGCCTAGCGGGAGGGACTACGAGCAGTACTTC
CASIQPSGRDYEQYF
>.|.|TRBJ2-1|TRBV11-1|14
TGTGCCAGCAGCGCCACCGGGAACAGGAATGAGCAGTTCTTC
CASSATGNRNEQFF
>once|.|TRBJ2-5|TRBV6-6|12
TGTGCCAGCAGTTTGGACTTGAAGACCCAGTACTTC
CASSLDLKTQYF
>.|.|TRBJ1-1|TRBV6-5|13
TGTGCCAGCAGTGGTTCCGGGGCCTCTGAAGCTTTCTTT
CASSGSGASEAFF
>.|TRBD1|TRBJ2-7|TRBV10-2|16
TGCGCCAGCAGTGTTCCGGGACAGGCCGTATCGGGAGAGCAGTACTTC
CASSVPGQAVSGEQYF
>few|.|TRBJ1-5|TRBV7-8|15
TGTGCCAGCAGCCCGGACCATTATAGCAATCAGCCCCAGCATTTT
CASSPDHYSNQPQHF
>.|.|TRBJ1-1|TRBV7-3|15
TGTGCCAGCAGCACCGTCGGAGGAGAGAGGACTGAAGCTTTCTTT
CASSTVGGERTEAFF
>.|.|TRBJ1-3|TRBV5-1|11
TGCGCCAGCAGCTTGGTGTATACCATATATTTT
CASSLVYTIYF
>.|TRBD1|TRBJ2-7|TRBV11-3|13
TGTGCCAGCAGCCAGGGACAGGGCTGGGAGCAGTACTTC
CASSQGQGWEQYF
>.|TRBD2|TRBJ2-5|TRBV5-5|16
TGTGCCAGCAGCTTGTGGGGTAGCGGGAGTGGTGAGACCCAGTACTTC
CASSLWGSGSGETQYF
>.|.|TRBJ2-7|TRBV4-2|14
TGTGCCAGCAGCCAAGGCACAGGGAAATACGAGCAGTACTTC
CASSQGTGKYEQYF
>.|TRBD2|TRBJ2-5|TRBV5-6|15
TGTGCCAGCAGTTATCTAGCGGGAGTTGGGGAGACCCAGTACTTC
CASSYLAGVGETQYF
>few|.|TRBJ2-2|TRBV29-1|13
TGCAGCGTTGTTCAACCGAACACCGGGGAGCTGTTTTTT
CSVVQPNTGELFF
>.|.|TRBJ1-1|TRBV28|14
TGTGCCAGCAGTTTGTCGGGGCGCACCACTGAAGCTTTCTTT
CASSLSGRTTEAFF
>.|TRBD2|TRBJ2-1|TRBV2|15
TGTGCCAGCAGTGAACCTCTAGCGGCCTACAATGAGCAGTTCTTC
CASSEPLAAYNEQFF
>once|.|TRBJ1-4|TRBV10-2|12
TGCGCCAGCAGTGCGGGGGGGGAAAAACTGTTTTTT
CASSAGGEKLFF
>few|TRBD2|TRBJ2-7|TRBV28|14
TGTGCCAGCAGCGCGGGGGACTCGTCCTACGAGCAGTACTTC
CASSAGDSSYEQYF
>.|TRBD2|TRBJ2-1|TRBV9|15
TGTGCCAGCAGCGTAGAGACTAGCGGGAGGGTGGAGCAGTTCTTC
CASSVETSGRVEQFF
>few|TRBD2|TRBJ2-5|TRBV7-9|14
TGTGCCAGCAGCCCCGGACTAGCCCAAGAGACCCAGTACTTC
CASSPGLAQETQYF
>.|TRBD2|TRBJ2-3|TRBV6-4|22
TGTGCCAGCAGTGACCCTGACGGGAAGGGGGGAACTAGCGGGAGGATCGCAGATACGCAGTATTTT
CASSDPDGKGGTSGRIADTQYF
>.|TRBD1|TRBJ2-2|TRBV7-6|16
TGTGCCAGCAGCTTACTTTGGACAGGGGTTCGGGGGGAGCTGTTTTTT
CASSLLWTGVRGELFF
>.|TRBD2|TRBJ2-2|TRBV5-3|15
TGTGCCAGAAGCTTTTACGGGAGGGGTACCGGGGAGCTGTTTTTT
CARSFYGRGTGELFF